The 28 T cell receptor beta chains in this list originate from one sample, sequenced in a study of early T cells in non-severe SARS-CoV-2 infection. TCRdb itself ran the 5' RACE reads through MiXCR, one entry per CDR3 protein. The sample holds over 30,000 distinct CDR3 sequences, 5.7% seen once. Sequencing was performed on whole blood. These receptors were taken from an adult who was a healthcare worker with PCR-confirmed SARS-CoV-2 infection or an uninfected control (not recorded which).

Ten or more counts support this clonotype. This chain joins TRBV7-2 and TRBJ2-5; 11 bases match TRBD2. Germline trimming cut 7 bases from V and 4 bases from J; bases unmatched to any gene: 11. CDR1 and CDR2 from the germline V gene are SGHTA and FQGNSA. The CDR3 length is 16 residues. The CDR3, as DNA: TGTGCCAGCACCCCCGCGAGGCTAGCGGGAGGAGAGACCCAGTACTTC. As protein: CASTPARLAGGETQYF.

This clonotype was counted ten times or more. The V gene is TRBV4-1, the J gene TRBJ1-1; TRBD1 matches at 7 bases. CDR1 and CDR2 (germline): MGHRA, YSYEKL. With V trimmed by 3 bases and J by 5 bases, 9 bases remained unmatched. The CDR3 is 15 residues long. CDR3 DNA sequence: TGCGCCAGCAGCCAGCCCAGGGGGGGTGCAACTGAAGCTTTCTTT. Residues: CASSQPRGGATEAFF.

This clonotype was seen more than once but under ten times. J is TRBJ2-3 and V is TRBV5-1; 9 bases agree with TRBD2. Trimming removed 0 bases from V and 1 base from J; junction bases left unmatched: 0. CDR1 and CDR2 (germline): SGHRS, YFSETQ. This CDR3 is built from 15 residues. CDR3 loop: CASSLGLAGTDTQYF. The CDR3 DNA sequence: TGCGCCAGCAGCTTGGGACTAGCGGGCACAGATACGCAGTATTTT.

This clonotype was picked up a small number of times. This rearrangement joins TRBV6-6 to TRBJ2-3, with D tentatively TRBD2 (5 bases). The CDR3 runs 16 residues. V lost 8 bases and J 0 bases, leaving 18 bases between the germline ends. In germline, CDR1 is MNHNY, CDR2 SVGAGI (reference sequence). The CDR3 is CASRQRRGGSTDTQYF. The DNA of the CDR3 is TGTGCCAGCCGCCAGCGGCGAGGCGGGAGCACAGATACGCAGTATTTT.

This clonotype has ten or more counts. The chain is built from TRBV20-1 and TRBJ2-3; 8 nucleotides match TRBD2. This CDR3 region has 15 residues. Germline V lookup: CDR1 DFQATT, CDR2 SNEGSKA (reference sequence). Trimming at V came to 5 bases and at J to 0 bases, leaving 7 bases not matched to a gene. This CDR3 is CSASGRAGSTDTQYF. The CDR3 DNA reads as TGCAGTGCTTCCGGGAGGGCCGGTAGCACAGATACGCAGTATTTT.

This clonotype was observed at least ten times. The V gene is TRBV7-9, the J gene TRBJ2-4; D tentatively fits TRBD1 or TRBD2 (6 bases each). The V gene's germline CDR1 is SEHNR and CDR2 FQNEAQ (reference sequence). The CDR3 sequence is 16 residues long. Trimming stripped 4 bases from V and 0 bases from J, with 13 bases between. CDR3 sequence reads: CASSSTGGKAKNIQYF. The CDR3, as DNA: TGTGCCAGCAGCTCGACAGGCGGGAAAGCCAAAAACATTCAGTACTTC.

This clonotype was observed at least ten times. The V call is TRBV11-2, the J call TRBJ2-7, with 14 bases aligning to TRBD2. CDR3 size: 15 residues. The V and J ends lost 4 bases and 12 bases, in that order; junction bases with no gene match: 11. Per the germline V gene, CDR1 is SGHAT and CDR2 is FQNNGV. The CDR3 sequence is CASSSGGTSGRVLYV. The DNA for the CDR3 is TGTGCCAGCAGCTCTGGCGGGACTAGCGGGAGAGTGTTGTACGTC.

This clonotype was recorded a few times. Germline and junction disagree at one end, which may indicate a read error. The chain is built from TRBV6-6 and TRBJ2-2; D might be TRBD2 (5 bases). Per the germline V gene, CDR1 is MNHNY and CDR2 is SVGAGI (reference sequence). This CDR3 spans 11 amino acids. CDR3 loop: CASRAVGELFF. CDR3 bases: TGTGCCAGCCGCGCGGTCGGGGAGCTATTTTTT.

This clonotype was counted a few times. The gene calls are TRBV6-2 or TRBV6-3 and TRBJ2-1; D gene uncertain. Trimming took 6 bases from V and 5 from J, leaving 17 bases between them. Germline values: CDR1 MNHEY, CDR2 SVGEGT. The CDR3 consists of 15 residues. The CDR3 reads CASSPSPRGHNEQFF. CDR3 sequence (DNA): TGTGCCAGCAGCCCTAGTCCCCGAGGTCACAATGAGCAGTTCTTC.

In DNA, the CDR3 is TGTGCCAGCAGTTTAACGGGACTAACCTGGTACAATGAGCAGTTCTTC. Protein sequence: CASSLTGLTWYNEQFF. The rearrangement joins TRBV28 to TRBJ2-1, with 7 positions matching TRBD2. The trim removed 2 bases at V and 4 bases at J, leaving 8 bases unmatched. The CDR3 is 16 amino acids. Germline loops: CDR1 MDHEN, CDR2 SYDVKM.

This clonotype was found many times. The CDR3 reads CSVNGARSQETQYF. CDR3 coding DNA: TGCAGCGTAAACGGGGCCAGATCCCAAGAGACCCAGTACTTC. This sequence joins TRBV29-1 and TRBJ2-5; D is possibly TRBD1 or TRBD2 (5 bases each). The CDR3 loop spans 14 amino acids. V was pared by 6 bases and J by 1 base, with 15 bases between. CDR1 SQVTM and CDR2 ANQGSEA come from the germline V gene.

This clonotype has at least ten counts. The CDR3 bases are TGTGCCACCGGGACAGGGGGTTACGAGCAGTACGTC. It encodes CATGTGGYEQYV. The genes are TRBV28 and TRBJ2-7, with TRBD1 matching 11 bases. V gave up 10 bases and J gave up 4 bases; unmatched junction bases: 3. The CDR3 is made up of 12 amino acids. The V gene's germline CDR1 is MDHEN and CDR2 SYDVKM.

The table lists this clonotype with many counts. This chain joins TRBV11-3 and TRBJ1-2; D gene ambiguous. CDR1 is SGHNT and CDR2 is YENEEA in the germline V gene. V lost 2 bases to trimming and J lost 4 bases, with 8 bases between them. CDR3 size: 13 residues. CDR3 region: CASSLCRCYGYTF. CDR3 nucleotides: TGTGCCAGCAGCTTATGCCGATGCTATGGCTACACCTTC.

The genes are TRBV19 and TRBJ2-2, with 7 bases lining up with TRBD1. Germline CDR1 LNHDA, CDR2 SQIVND (reference sequence). This CDR3 has 16 amino acids. J gave up 0 bases and V 3 bases, and 4 bases lay outside the gene matches. The CDR3 region has the DNA TGTGCCAGTAGTATCCTCGGGACAGCGAACACCGGGGAGCTGTTTTTT. It translates to CASSILGTANTGELFF.

This clonotype showed up many times. The V gene is TRBV7-2, the J gene TRBJ2-1; 8 positions match TRBD2. V was pared by 4 bases and J by 3 bases, with 8 bases of the junction left unmatched. This CDR3 region has 16 residues. Germline-derived CDR1 and CDR2 are SGHTA and FQGNSA. CDR3 nucleotides: TGTGCCAGCAGCTCTAATAGCGGGACAAACTACAATGAGCAGTTCTTC. Translating gives CASSSNSGTNYNEQFF.

This clonotype was detected many times. This chain uses TRBV20-1 with TRBJ1-6; no definite D call. V was clipped by 3 bases and J by 5 bases, with 8 bases between them. CDR3 size: 13 residues. Germline V CDR1 and CDR2: DFQATT, SNEGSKA (reference sequence). The CDR3 DNA follows: TGCAGTGCTAGGCGGCAGAATAATTCACCCCTCCACTTT. Its protein is CSARRQNNSPLHF.

This clonotype was recorded many times. The chain is built from TRBV6-2 or TRBV6-3 and TRBJ2-1; 10 bases match TRBD1. The CDR3 consists of 17 residues. V was pared by 0 bases and J by 3 bases, with 5 bases of the junction left unmatched. From germline, CDR1 is MNHEY and CDR2 SVGEGT. CDR3 residues: CASSYSPTGGIYNEQFF. Written as DNA, the CDR3 is TGTGCCAGCAGTTACTCCCCGACAGGGGGCATCTACAATGAGCAGTTCTTC.

The V and J genes are TRBV19 and TRBJ2-1, with 8 bases matching TRBD1. The CDR3 extends over 14 amino acids. Per the germline V gene, CDR1 is LNHDA and CDR2 is SQIVND (reference sequence). J lost 8 bases, V lost 6 bases, and 9 bases had no gene match. The chain's CDR3 is CASRPDRVGHEQFF. The CDR3 nucleotides read TGTGCCAGTAGGCCGGACAGGGTTGGACATGAGCAGTTCTTC.

This clonotype was seen at least ten times. The chain is built from TRBV6-5 and TRBJ1-4, with D tentatively TRBD1 (6 bases). Germline V gives CDR1 MNHEY, CDR2 SVGAGI. The length of the CDR3 is 14 residues. V was cut by 7 bases and J by 4 bases, with 13 bases left in between. The CDR3 DNA is TGTGCCAGCACCCGAGGGGGATATAATGAAAAACTGTTTTTT. Encoded protein: CASTRGGYNEKLFF.

V gene TRBV27 combines with J gene TRBJ1-2; D might be TRBD1 (5 bases). Germline CDR1 MNHEY, CDR2 SMNVEV (reference sequence). The CDR3 totals 15 residues. Trimming removed 6 bases at V and 5 bases at J, with 19 bases between. CDR3 DNA sequence: TGTGCCAGCAGCAACGGGGCAGAGCAAGATTATGGCTACACCTTC. Translating gives CASSNGAEQDYGYTF.

This clonotype was recorded many times. The chain combines TRBV3-1 with TRBJ2-1; D may be TRBD1 or TRBD2 (5 bases each). CDR1 and CDR2 from the germline V gene are LGHDT and YNNKEL (reference sequence). The CDR3 runs 15 residues. Trimming took 3 bases from V and 6 from J, leaving 15 bases between them. The CDR3 is CASSQGDPASNEQFF. The CDR3 nucleotides read TGTGCCAGCAGCCAGGGGGACCCAGCCAGCAATGAGCAGTTCTTC.

This clonotype was counted at least ten times. The rearrangement uses TRBV7-3 and TRBJ1-1; D remains ambiguous. Germline assignment: CDR1 SGHTA and CDR2 FQGTGA. The length of the CDR3 is 18 residues. V was shortened by 1 base and J by 4 bases, with 22 bases between the two germline ends. CDR3 region: CASSLNDLIVPTSTEAFF. The CDR3 nucleotides read TGTGCCAGCAGCTTAAATGACCTGATAGTCCCTACGAGCACTGAAGCTTTCTTT.

A note on this clonotype: This sequence may be a read error, since a much larger clone differs from it by one base. The chain links TRBV7-3 to TRBJ2-7, with D maybe TRBD2 (5 bases). CDR3 length equals 15 residues. Germline V gene sequence: CDR1 SGHTA, CDR2 FQGTGA. V was pared by 2 bases and J by 1 base, with 12 bases between. The CDR3: CASSLSGERSYEQYF. For the CDR3, the DNA is TGTGCCAGCAGCTTATCCGGGGAAAGGTCCTACGAGCAGTACTTC.

This clonotype was detected only a few times. This chain links TRBV7-6 with TRBJ1-1; 9 bases fit TRBD1. V was clipped by 4 bases and J by 7 bases; unmatched bases: 7. CDR3 length: 14 residues. The germline V gene encodes CDR1 SGHVS and CDR2 FNYEAQ. CDR3 nucleotides: TGTGCCAGCAGCTACGGACAGGGGAGTATTGAAGCTTTCTTT. Its translation is CASSYGQGSIEAFF.

Many counts were recorded for this clonotype. The chain recombines TRBV6-6 with TRBJ1-5, with 9 bases identical to TRBD1. The germline V gene encodes CDR1 MNHNY and CDR2 SVGAGI (reference sequence). Unmatched junction bases numbered 18, after V lost 4 bases and J lost 2 bases. The CDR3 loop spans 20 amino acids. The CDR3: CASSFSLQDRGGRGNQPQHF. DNA for the CDR3: TGTGCCAGCAGTTTTTCACTTCAGGACAGGGGCGGTAGGGGCAATCAGCCCCAGCATTTT.

This clonotype was recorded at least ten times. The J gene is TRBJ2-1, the V gene TRBV6-5; the D gene is possibly TRBD2 (6 bases). Germline values: CDR1 MNHEY, CDR2 SVGAGI. The V end was cut by 0 bases, the J end by 0 bases, with 9 bases between. This CDR3 has 16 amino acids. CDR3 region: CASSYSGGYSYNEQFF. In DNA, the CDR3 is TGTGCCAGCAGTTACTCCGGGGGATACTCCTACAATGAGCAGTTCTTC.

This clonotype came up many times. The V call is TRBV2, the J call TRBJ2-1; perhaps D is TRBD1 or TRBD2 (6 bases each). CDR3 length: 15 amino acids. With 0 bases removed from V and 2 bases from J, the gap between germline ends came to 8 bases. Germline-derived CDR1 and CDR2 are SNHLY and FYNNEI. CDR3 amino acids: CASSEAGGAYNEQFF. DNA for the CDR3: TGTGCCAGCAGTGAAGCGGGGGGCGCCTACAATGAGCAGTTCTTC.

There are many counts of this clonotype. The J gene is TRBJ1-4, the V gene TRBV29-1; 7 bases match TRBD1. The germline gives CDR1 SQVTM, CDR2 ANQGSEA. CDR3 length: 13 residues. The J segment lost 7 bases and the V segment lost 7 bases, leaving 9 bases of the junction unmatched. CDR3 bases: TGCAGCGCTGACGACAGGGCTAGTGAAAAACTGTTTTTT. Its protein is CSADDRASEKLFF.